These 22 T cell receptor beta chains were all obtained from the same sample, sequenced in a study of T cell changes during pregnancy in multiple sclerosis. The protocol was immunoSEQ multiplex PCR, while the TCRdb copy is restricted to in-frame clones and leaves out a portion. The data contain about 120,000 clones, approximately 93% of them seen just once; the ten biggest clones take up approximately 6.3%. The sample consisted of peripheral blood, taken before pregnancy. Source of these receptors: a female donor with multiple sclerosis, enrolled in a pregnancy study.

The chain couples TRBV7-9 to TRBJ1-2; D is undetermined. In germline, CDR1 is SEHNR, CDR2 FQNEAQ (reference sequence). The length of the CDR3 is 16 residues. V lost 7 bases, J lost 2 bases, and 20 bases lay in between. The CDR3 region is CASIEGGEVLNYGYTF. CDR3 nucleotide sequence: TGTGCCAGCATCGAAGGTGGGGAGGTTTTGAACTATGGCTACACCTTC.

J is TRBJ2-7 and V is TRBV5-1, with D possibly TRBD2 on 7 matching bases. Germline CDR1 reads SGHRS; CDR2 reads YFSETQ. Between the trimmed V and J ends, which lost 4 bases and 7 bases, there was a span of 18 bases. The CDR3 extends over 14 amino acids. The CDR3 nucleotides are TGCGCCAGCAGCGAAGGACGGAAGGGGGGGGAGCAGTACTTC. As protein: CASSEGRKGGEQYF.

This chain joins TRBV9 and TRBJ2-3; 8 bases align to TRBD2. This CDR3 has 15 amino acids. Germline CDR1 SGDLS, CDR2 YYNGEE. V gave up 0 bases and J gave up 4 bases; unmatched junction bases: 4. CDR3 nucleotide sequence: TGTGCCAGCAGCGTAGAGGGGCGGGGGGCAGATACGCAGTATTTT. This sequence encodes CASSVEGRGADTQYF.

The chain links TRBV2 to TRBJ2-7, with D possibly matching TRBD1 (5 bases). The V and J ends lost 6 bases and 1 base respectively, with 13 bases between them. The CDR3 has 14 residues. Germline V CDR1 and CDR2: SNHLY, FYNNEI. CDR3 nucleotides: TGTGCCAGCAGACTAACTGCAGGGTCCTACGAGCAGTACTTC. It codes for CASRLTAGSYEQYF.

The V call is TRBV10-3, the J call TRBJ2-2; 9 bases map to TRBD2. CDR1 is ENHRY and CDR2 is SYGVKD in the germline V gene. Unmatched junction bases numbered 6, after V lost 4 bases and J lost 0 bases. The CDR3 has 17 residues. CDR3 loop: CAISGGSGGTNTGELFF. The CDR3 coding sequence is TGTGCCATCAGTGGAGGTAGCGGGGGCACGAACACCGGGGAGCTGTTTTTT.

The V and J genes are TRBV5-1 and TRBJ2-6; D not resolved. Per the germline V gene, CDR1 is SGHRS and CDR2 is YFSETQ. The CDR3 is made up of 15 amino acids. V was clipped by 6 bases and J by 2 bases, with 12 bases between them. DNA for the CDR3: TGCGCCAGCAAGGATGAGCGCGCTGGGGCCAACGTCCTGACTTTC. Translated, it gives CASKDERAGANVLTF. The full variable domain, with the rest looked up from reference TRBV5-1 and TRBJ2-6, is KAGVTQTPRYLIKTRGQQVTLSCSPISGHRSVSWYQQTPGQGLQFLFEYFSETQRNKGNFPGRFSGRQFSNSRSEMNVSTLELGDSALYLCASKDERAGANVLTFGAGSRLTVL.

The J gene is TRBJ2-5, the V gene TRBV6-5; 9 positions agree with TRBD1. The CDR3 length is 15 residues. Germline CDR1 is MNHEY and CDR2 is SVGAGI. Trimming cost V 5 bases and J 4 bases; bases outside gene matches: 8. CDR3 loop: CASSVSRDRVETQYF. The CDR3 nucleotides are TGTGCCAGCAGTGTCTCCCGGGACAGGGTAGAGACCCAGTACTTC.

V and J are TRBV7-9 and TRBJ1-1, with 7 nucleotides matching TRBD1. After removal of 4 bases from V and 10 bases from J, the junction contained 9 bases not matched to a gene. From germline, CDR1 is SEHNR and CDR2 FQNEAQ (reference sequence). There are 13 residues in the CDR3. CDR3 in amino acids: CASSSKGAAGAFF. The CDR3 coding sequence is TGTGCCAGCAGCTCGAAGGGGGCCGCTGGAGCTTTCTTT.

V gene TRBV9 combines with J gene TRBJ2-3; the D gene is possibly TRBD2 (5 bases). Germline CDR1 SGDLS, CDR2 YYNGEE. The CDR3 is made up of 14 amino acids. Trimming shortened V by 3 bases and J by 3 bases, and 11 bases separated the two germline ends. DNA for the CDR3: TGTGCCAGCAGCGCCTACACTAGAACAGATACGCAGTATTTT. Protein: CASSAYTRTDTQYF. The complete variable domain, with remaining parts taken from reference TRBV9 and TRBJ2-3, reads DSGVTQTPKHLITATGQRVTLRCSPRSGDLSVYWYQQSLDQGLQFLIQYYNGEERAKGNILERFSAQQFPDLHSELNLSSLELGDSALYFCASSAYTRTDTQYFGPGTRLTVL.

This chain connects TRBV6-5 to TRBJ1-1, with D perhaps TRBD1 (5 bases). This CDR3 has 14 amino acids. V lost 4 bases and J lost 1, with 10 bases in between. The germline V gene has CDR1 MNHEY and CDR2 SVGAGI. This CDR3 is CASSLLRGNTEAFF. The CDR3 DNA is TGTGCCAGCAGTTTATTAAGGGGGAACACTGAAGCTTTCTTT.

This clone was counted a few times. The chain carries TRBV9 and TRBJ1-1; tentatively, D is TRBD1 (5 bases). Germline loops: CDR1 SGDLS, CDR2 YYNGEE. V shed 0 bases and J shed 3 bases, with 15 bases lying between them. The CDR3 contains 16 residues. This chain's CDR3 is CASSVARFREDTEAFF. CDR3 DNA: TGTGCCAGCAGCGTAGCTAGGTTCAGGGAGGACACTGAAGCTTTCTTT.

This clone has a handful of counts. V is TRBV2 and J is TRBJ1-2, with no clear D. V was shortened by 4 bases and J by 6 bases, with 6 bases between the two germline ends. Per the germline V gene, CDR1 is SNHLY and CDR2 is FYNNEI. The CDR3 consists of 11 residues. The CDR3 loop reads CASSVTDGYTF. Written as DNA, the CDR3 is TGTGCCAGCAGTGTAACGGATGGCTACACCTTC.

This clone was observed a single time. This chain joins TRBV6-5 and TRBJ2-7, with no clear D. The length of the CDR3 is 15 residues. Trimming left V 1 base short and J 2 bases short, with 12 bases between. Looked up from germline, CDR1 is MNHEY and CDR2 is SVGAGI. CDR3 in amino acids: CASSYFGGPPYEQYF. The CDR3 DNA reads as TGTGCCAGCAGTTACTTTGGTGGCCCGCCCTACGAGCAGTACTTC.

CDR3 amino acids: CASTERRGNQPQHF. CDR3 coding DNA: TGTGCCAGCACCGAGCGACGGGGTAATCAGCCCCAGCATTTT. V usage is TRBV28 and J usage is TRBJ1-5; D is unclear. CDR3 length: 14 amino acids. Trimming stripped 7 bases from V and 4 bases from J, with 14 bases between. The germline gives CDR1 MDHEN, CDR2 SYDVKM.

The genes are TRBV5-4 and TRBJ2-3; 7 bases agree with TRBD1. This CDR3 contains 14 residues. Looked up from germline, CDR1 is SGHNT and CDR2 is YYREEE (reference sequence). J gave up 3 bases and V 0 bases, and 1 base lay outside the gene matches. CDR3 region: CASSLDRGTDTQYF. For the CDR3, the DNA is TGTGCCAGCAGCTTGGACAGGGGAACAGATACGCAGTATTTT.

The chain recombines TRBV5-1 with TRBJ1-2; 11 nucleotides agree with TRBD1. Germline lookup yields CDR1 SGHRS and CDR2 YFSETQ. The CDR3 covers 15 residues. With 4 bases clipped from V and 0 bases from J, the junction kept 2 bases outside the gene matches. CDR3 residues: CASSRGQGANYGYTF. CDR3 sequence (DNA): TGCGCCAGCAGCCGGGGACAGGGGGCTAACTATGGCTACACCTTC.

This clone was seen only once. This chain connects TRBV21-1 to TRBJ2-7; the D call of TRBD1 is as the table states it, not checked on the DNA. TRBV21-1 is described as a pseudogene. This CDR3 is built from 15 residues. The CDR3 protein is CASSKMVRDTYEQYF. CDR3 in DNA: TGTGCCAGCAGCAAAATGGTCAGGGATACCTACGAGCAGTACTTC.

The V and J genes are TRBV27 and TRBJ2-7; 7 nucleotides align to TRBD2. This CDR3 region has 15 residues. CDR1 and CDR2 from the germline V gene are MNHEY and SMNVEV (reference sequence). After removal of 6 bases from V and 4 bases from J, the junction contained 12 bases not matched to a gene. CDR3 in amino acids: CASRKITPGGYEQYF. In nucleotides, the CDR3 is TGTGCCAGCAGAAAAATAACCCCGGGGGGTTACGAGCAGTACTTC.

This rearrangement joins TRBV11-2 to TRBJ1-1; TRBD1 might be the D (6 bases). Germline V gene sequence: CDR1 SGHAT, CDR2 FQNNGV. This CDR3 spans 14 amino acids. V was pared by 5 bases and J by 5 bases, with 15 bases between. Written as DNA, the CDR3 is TGTGCCAGCAGCCTCAACAGGGTGGGAACTGAAGCTTTCTTT. Translation gives CASSLNRVGTEAFF.

The chain has TRBV7-2 and TRBJ2-7, with 7 bases aligning to TRBD2. This CDR3 region has 15 residues. Unmatched junction bases numbered 9, after V lost 2 bases and J lost 5 bases. Germline CDR1 is SGHTA and CDR2 is FQGNSA. The CDR3 DNA reads TGTGCCAGCAGCTTATCGTTGGGACTAAACCACGAGCAGTACTTC. Amino acid sequence: CASSLSLGLNHEQYF.

The V and J genes are TRBV5-1 and TRBJ1-3; TRBD1 agrees at 8 bases. The germline gives CDR1 SGHRS, CDR2 YFSETQ. The CDR3 covers 15 residues. V gave up 4 bases and J gave up 4 bases; unmatched junction bases: 7. Written as DNA, the CDR3 is TGCGCCAGCAGCCCCGGACAGGGCGCCGGAAACACCATATATTTT. Its protein is CASSPGQGAGNTIYF.

The V and J genes are TRBV2 and TRBJ1-2, with D unclear. In germline, CDR1 is SNHLY, CDR2 FYNNEI. Between the trimmed V and J ends, which lost 11 bases and 5 bases, there was a span of 21 bases. CDR3 length equals 14 residues. The CDR3 DNA is TGTGCCCCCCGCCCGGACTTAGGCTGGTATGGCTACACCTTC. This sequence encodes CAPRPDLGWYGYTF.